Given below is one T cell receptor beta chain in context. Repertoires were generated with immunoSEQ multiplex PCR, while TCRdb's copy carries only in-frame clones and drops some. The data hold approximately 73,000 clones, with about 90% observed a single time. This specimen comes from a study of technical replicates of blood from several donors. The CDR3 is made up of 13 amino acids. Germline CDR1 reads SGHRS; CDR2 reads YFSETQ. V gave up 5 bases and J gave up 2 bases; unmatched junction bases: 3. This receptor was identified in a human donor in good health. The sample was T cells isolated from PBMCs. The gene calls are TRBV5-1 and TRBJ2-7, with 8 bases identical to TRBD2. CDR3 in amino acids: CASRLAEAYEQYF. The CDR3 DNA reads as TGCGCCAGCAGACTAGCGGAAGCCTACGAGCAGTACTTC.